The entry below describes one TCR beta chain. Antigen: not known. Profiled with immunoSEQ multiplex PCR; TCRdb holds only in-frame clones, not every one. The table includes around 66,000 clones, 90% to 95% detected once. The related graft donor's blood sample was taken on the day of bone marrow donation. CDR1 is MNHEY, CDR2 SMNVEV, per germline (reference sequence). CDR3 length: 13 amino acids. Unmatched junction bases numbered 7, after V lost 7 bases and J lost 5 bases. These data come from a study of T cells after posttransplantation cyclophosphamide. Notes on the study in general: Donor-recipient repertoire similarity was low at 1-2 months, rising over year one. After PTCy, TRB diversity resembled that of CNI/methotrexate controls. Tissue-infiltrating T cells from skin or gut overlapped little with blood T cells.

The V and J genes are TRBV27 and TRBJ2-5; the match to TRBD1 covers 7 bases. Sequencing was done on a sample of PBMCs. The clonotype was recovered from a woman under 40 in good health and a related stem cell transplant donor. As DNA, the CDR3 is TGTGCCAGCAATACCACAGGGGTGGAGACCCAGTACTTC. It codes for CASNTTGVETQYF.